These 13 T cell receptor beta chains share one sample of origin, sequenced in a study of blood T cell repertoires in COVID-19. Sequenced by immunoSEQ multiplex PCR; TCRdb stores in-frame clones only, minus some. The data hold 150,000 to 200,000 clones, with approximately 86% observed a single time. Sequenced material: PBMCs or T cells enriched from blood (not recorded which). These receptors were collected from a man in his sixties who had recovered from COVID-19.

This clone has just a few counts. The chain has TRBV9 and TRBJ1-6, with unresolved D. Germline V gene data show CDR1 as SGDLS and CDR2 as YYNGEE. V dropped 3 bases and J dropped 0 bases, with 7 bases sitting between them. CDR3 size: 15 residues. The CDR3 spells CASSESSSYNSPLHF. The CDR3 DNA reads as TGTGCCAGCAGCGAATCGAGCTCCTATAATTCACCCCTCCACTTT.

This clone was seen a few times. V usage is TRBV6-5 and J usage is TRBJ2-5; TRBD2 matches 12 bases. Germline V gene data show CDR1 as MNHEY and CDR2 as SVGAGI. This CDR3 is 15 amino acids long. V lost 4 bases to trimming and J lost 3 bases; unmatched junction nucleotides: 3. The CDR3 bases are TGTGCCAGCAGTTTTAGACTAGCGGGAGAAGAGACCCAGTACTTC. It specifies CASSFRLAGEETQYF.

The rearrangement uses TRBV27 and TRBJ1-2; TRBD1 aligns across 8 bases. This CDR3 has 15 amino acids. V shed 6 bases, J shed 8 bases, and the junction held 14 bases outside the gene matches. From germline, CDR1 is MNHEY and CDR2 SMNVEV (reference sequence). The DNA for the CDR3 is TGTGCCAGCAGGACAGGGGCCGAACGCCACAAGGGCTACACCTTC. Translating it yields CASRTGAERHKGYTF.

The chain links TRBV18 to TRBJ2-7, with unresolved D. Germline V gives CDR1 KGHSH, CDR2 LQKENI. The CDR3 is 15 amino acids. The ends were cut back, 2 bases at V and 3 bases at J, with 14 bases in the middle. The CDR3 DNA reads TGTGCCAGCTCACCATTCTATGGCGGAATCTACGAGCAGTACTTC. It translates to CASSPFYGGIYEQYF.

V gene TRBV28 combines with J gene TRBJ2-5; 9 nucleotides match TRBD1. The V segment lost 7 bases and the J segment 2 bases; nucleotides outside the gene matches: 5. There are 14 residues in the CDR3. The germline CDR1 and CDR2 sequences are MDHEN and SYDVKM. CDR3 sequence reads: CASTPTGGQETQYF. CDR3 bases: TGTGCCAGCACCCCGACAGGGGGGCAAGAGACCCAGTACTTC. The variable domain in full, with the rest retrieved from reference TRBV28 and TRBJ2-5, is DVKVTQSSRYLVKRTGEKVFLECVQDMDHENMFWYRQDPGLGLRLIYFSYDVKMKEKGDIPEGYSVSREKKERFSLILESASTNQTSMYLCASTPTGGQETQYFGPGTRLLVL.

The chain couples TRBV5-4 to TRBJ2-1, with D tentatively TRBD2 (5 bases). Trimming pared 0 bases from V and 8 bases from J, leaving 15 bases between. The CDR3 consists of 15 residues. Germline assignment: CDR1 SGHNT and CDR2 YYREEE (reference sequence). CDR3 bases: TGTGCCAGCAGCTTGGAGACCCCTGGGCGGGATGAGCAGTTCTTC. It specifies CASSLETPGRDEQFF.

The chain links TRBV19 to TRBJ2-1; D may be TRBD2 (6 bases). The CDR3 has 12 amino acids. Germline values: CDR1 LNHDA, CDR2 SQIVND (reference sequence). V lost 8 bases to trimming and J lost 9 bases, with 14 bases between them. This CDR3 reads CASWRVGGEQFF. CDR3 nucleotides: TGTGCCAGTTGGAGGGTGGGGGGTGAGCAGTTCTTC.

This chain uses TRBV12-3 or TRBV12-4 with TRBJ1-4, with D unresolved. Trimming left V 2 bases short and J 8 bases short, with 6 bases between. The CDR3 extends over 12 amino acids. CDR3 coding DNA: TGTGCCAGCAGTTTATCGAGGGAAAAACTGTTTTTT. As protein: CASSLSREKLFF.

The DNA for the CDR3 is TGTGCCAGCAGTTTAGGGGCATACAATGAGCAGTTCTTC. Amino acid sequence: CASSLGAYNEQFF. The chain is built from TRBV28 and TRBJ2-1; TRBD1 might be the D (5 bases). Germline V gives CDR1 MDHEN, CDR2 SYDVKM. This CDR3 region has 13 residues. Trimming stripped 2 bases from V and 4 bases from J, with 6 bases between.

J is TRBJ2-1 and V is TRBV2; 9 bases align to TRBD2. The V and J ends lost 7 bases and 3 bases, in that order; junction bases with no gene match: 4. Looked up from germline, CDR1 is SNHLY and CDR2 is FYNNEI. The CDR3 consists of 14 residues. CDR3 in amino acids: CASKASGIYNEQFF. The CDR3 nucleotides read TGTGCCAGCAAGGCTAGCGGGATCTACAATGAGCAGTTCTTC.

This chain uses TRBV5-1 with TRBJ2-7; a weak D match, TRBD1 (6 bases). CDR1 is SGHRS and CDR2 is YFSETQ in the germline V gene. V shed 4 bases and J shed 2 bases, with 16 bases lying between them. This CDR3 has 15 residues. Here the CDR3 DNA reads TGCGCCAGCAGCCCCCGCCCCAGGGGCCCCTACGAGCAGTACTTC. Translated: CASSPRPRGPYEQYF.

The V and J genes are TRBV24-1 and TRBJ2-5; maybe TRBD2 (6 bases). The CDR3 totals 14 residues. The germline CDR1 and CDR2 sequences are KGHDR and SFDVKD. V lost 4 bases and J lost 5, with 13 bases in between. The DNA of the CDR3 is TGTGCCACCAGTGAATCTCTAGCGTCGGAGACCCAGTACTTC. This codes for CATSESLASETQYF.

The chain uses TRBV19 and TRBJ1-3; D not certain. CDR3 length equals 12 residues. Germline CDR1 is LNHDA and CDR2 is SQIVND (reference sequence). Trimming cost V 6 bases and J 2 bases, with 5 bases left between them. The CDR3 reads CASSTPGNTIYF. In DNA, the CDR3 is TGTGCCAGTAGCACTCCTGGAAACACCATATATTTT.